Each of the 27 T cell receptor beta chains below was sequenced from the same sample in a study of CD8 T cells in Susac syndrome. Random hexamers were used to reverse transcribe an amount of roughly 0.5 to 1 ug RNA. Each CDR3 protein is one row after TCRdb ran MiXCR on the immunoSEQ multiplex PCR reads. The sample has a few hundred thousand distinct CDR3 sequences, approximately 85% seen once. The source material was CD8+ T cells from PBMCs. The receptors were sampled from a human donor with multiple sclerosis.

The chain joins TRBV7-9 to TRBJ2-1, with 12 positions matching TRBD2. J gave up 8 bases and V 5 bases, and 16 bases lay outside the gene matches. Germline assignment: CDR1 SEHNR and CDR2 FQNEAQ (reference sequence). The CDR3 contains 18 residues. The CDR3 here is CASSILAGGAQRRHEQFF. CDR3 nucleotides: TGTGCCAGCAGCATACTAGCGGGGGGAGCCCAACGAAGGCATGAGCAGTTCTTC. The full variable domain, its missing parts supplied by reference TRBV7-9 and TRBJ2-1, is DTGVSQNPRHKITKRGQNVTFRCDPISEHNRLYWYRQTLGQGPEFLTYFQNEAQLEKSRLLSDRFSAERPKGSFSTLEIQRTEQGDSAMYLCASSILAGGAQRRHEQFFGPGTRLTVL.

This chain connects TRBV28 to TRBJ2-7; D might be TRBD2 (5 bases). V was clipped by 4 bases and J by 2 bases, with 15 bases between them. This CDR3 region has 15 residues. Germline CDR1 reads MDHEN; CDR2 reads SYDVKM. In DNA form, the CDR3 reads TGTGCCAGCAGTTCAGCGGACGTTCCTACCTACGAGCAGTACTTC. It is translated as CASSSADVPTYEQYF.

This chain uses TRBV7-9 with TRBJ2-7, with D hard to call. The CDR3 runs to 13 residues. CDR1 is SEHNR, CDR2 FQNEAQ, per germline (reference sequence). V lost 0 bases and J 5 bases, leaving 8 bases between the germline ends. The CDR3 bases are TGTGCCAGCAGCTTAGCAAATTATGACGAGCAGTACTTC. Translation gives CASSLANYDEQYF.

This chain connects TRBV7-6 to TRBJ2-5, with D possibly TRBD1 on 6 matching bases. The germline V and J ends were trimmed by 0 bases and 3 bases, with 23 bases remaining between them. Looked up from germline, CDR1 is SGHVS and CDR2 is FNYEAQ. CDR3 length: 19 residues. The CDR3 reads CASSLASEKGAGQKETQYF. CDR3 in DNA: TGTGCCAGCAGCTTAGCTTCGGAAAAAGGAGCTGGACAGAAAGAGACCCAGTACTTC.

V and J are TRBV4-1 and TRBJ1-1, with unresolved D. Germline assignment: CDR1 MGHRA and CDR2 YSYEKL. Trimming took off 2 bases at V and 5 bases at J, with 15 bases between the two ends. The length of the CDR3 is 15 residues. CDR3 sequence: CASSQRRVASTEAFF. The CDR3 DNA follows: TGCGCCAGCAGCCAAAGGAGGGTGGCTTCGACTGAAGCTTTCTTT.

CDR3: CASSESLAGEHREQYF. DNA of the CDR3: TGCGCCAGCAGCGAGAGTTTGGCAGGGGAACATCGCGAGCAGTACTTC. The chain joins TRBV5-1 to TRBJ2-7, with D tentatively TRBD1 (6 bases). The germline CDR1 and CDR2 sequences are SGHRS and YFSETQ. This CDR3 is built from 16 residues. The V and J ends lost 4 bases and 6 bases respectively, with 23 bases between them.

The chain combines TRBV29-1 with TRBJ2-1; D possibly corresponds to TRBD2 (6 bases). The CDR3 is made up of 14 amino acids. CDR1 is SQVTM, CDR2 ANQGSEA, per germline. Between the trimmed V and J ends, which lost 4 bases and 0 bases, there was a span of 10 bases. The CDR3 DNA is TGCAGCGTTGTAGCGGACCGCTCCTACAATGAGCAGTTCTTC. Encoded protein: CSVVADRSYNEQFF.

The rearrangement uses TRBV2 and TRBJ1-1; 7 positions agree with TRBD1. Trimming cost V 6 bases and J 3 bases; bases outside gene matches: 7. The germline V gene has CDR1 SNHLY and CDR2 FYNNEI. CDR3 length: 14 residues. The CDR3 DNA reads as TGTGCCAGCAGGAGAGACAGGGAATACACTGAAGCTTTCTTT. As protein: CASRRDREYTEAFF.

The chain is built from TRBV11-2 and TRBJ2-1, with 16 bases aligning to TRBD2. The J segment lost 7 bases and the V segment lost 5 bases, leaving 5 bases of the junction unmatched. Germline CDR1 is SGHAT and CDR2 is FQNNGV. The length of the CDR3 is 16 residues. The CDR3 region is CASSDGTSGGGNEQFF. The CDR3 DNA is TGTGCCAGCAGCGACGGGACTAGCGGGGGGGGAAATGAGCAGTTCTTC.

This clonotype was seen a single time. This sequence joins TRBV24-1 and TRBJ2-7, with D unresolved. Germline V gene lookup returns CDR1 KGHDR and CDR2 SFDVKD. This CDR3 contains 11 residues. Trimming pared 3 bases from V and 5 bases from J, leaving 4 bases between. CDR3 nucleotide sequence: TGTGCCACCAGTGATGGGGACGAGCAGTACTTC. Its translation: CATSDGDEQYF.

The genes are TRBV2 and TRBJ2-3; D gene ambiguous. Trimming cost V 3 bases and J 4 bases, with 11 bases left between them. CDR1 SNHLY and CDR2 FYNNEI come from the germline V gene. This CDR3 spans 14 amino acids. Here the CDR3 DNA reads TGTGCCAGCAGTGAGGCGAGCTCACCAGATACGCAGTATTTT. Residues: CASSEASSPDTQYF.

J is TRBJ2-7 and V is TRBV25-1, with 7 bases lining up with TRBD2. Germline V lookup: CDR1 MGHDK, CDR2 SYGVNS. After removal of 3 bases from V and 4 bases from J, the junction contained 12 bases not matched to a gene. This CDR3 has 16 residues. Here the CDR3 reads CASSEDGGDLPYEQYF. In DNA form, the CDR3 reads TGTGCCAGCAGTGAGGATGGGGGGGACCTCCCTTACGAGCAGTACTTC.

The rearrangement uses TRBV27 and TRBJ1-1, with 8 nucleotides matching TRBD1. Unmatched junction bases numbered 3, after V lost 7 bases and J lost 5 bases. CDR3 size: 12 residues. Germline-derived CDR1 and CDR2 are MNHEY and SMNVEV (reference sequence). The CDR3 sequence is CASNRGWTEAFF. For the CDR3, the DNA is TGTGCCAGCAACAGGGGGTGGACTGAAGCTTTCTTT.

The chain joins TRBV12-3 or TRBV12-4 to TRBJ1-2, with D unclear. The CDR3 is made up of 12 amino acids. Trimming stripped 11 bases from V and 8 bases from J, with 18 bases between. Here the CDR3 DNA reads TGTGCCGCCACCGGGGAGTCCACCGGCTACACCTTC. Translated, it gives CAATGESTGYTF.

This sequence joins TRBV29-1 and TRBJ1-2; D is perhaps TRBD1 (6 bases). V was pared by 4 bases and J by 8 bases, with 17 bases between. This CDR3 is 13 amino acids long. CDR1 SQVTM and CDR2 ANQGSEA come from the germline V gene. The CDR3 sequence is CSVGTDRLEGYTF. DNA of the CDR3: TGCAGCGTTGGGACTGACAGGTTAGAAGGCTACACCTTC.

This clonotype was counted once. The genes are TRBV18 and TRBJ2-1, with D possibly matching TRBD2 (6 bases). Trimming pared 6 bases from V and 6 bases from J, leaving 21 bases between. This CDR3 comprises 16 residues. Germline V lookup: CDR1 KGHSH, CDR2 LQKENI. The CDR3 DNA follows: TGTGCCAGCTCCCCCAGTCGGGGGAGTATTCCCAATGAGCAGTTCTTC. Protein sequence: CASSPSRGSIPNEQFF.

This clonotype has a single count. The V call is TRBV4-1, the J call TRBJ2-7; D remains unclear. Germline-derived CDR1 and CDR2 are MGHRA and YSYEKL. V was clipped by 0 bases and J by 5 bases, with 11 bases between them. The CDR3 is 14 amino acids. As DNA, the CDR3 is TGCGCCAGCAGCCAAGACGGCCAGGCGGACGAGCAGTACTTC. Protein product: CASSQDGQADEQYF.

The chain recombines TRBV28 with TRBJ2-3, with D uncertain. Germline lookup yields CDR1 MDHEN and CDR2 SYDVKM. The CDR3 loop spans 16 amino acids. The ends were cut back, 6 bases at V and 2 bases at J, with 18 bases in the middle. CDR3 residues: CASSPRASLLTDTQYF. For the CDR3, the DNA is TGTGCCAGCAGCCCCCGGGCCTCCTTACTCACAGATACGCAGTATTTT. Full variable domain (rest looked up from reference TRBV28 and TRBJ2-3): DVKVTQSSRYLVKRTGEKVFLECVQDMDHENMFWYRQDPGLGLRLIYFSYDVKMKEKGDIPEGYSVSREKKERFSLILESASTNQTSMYLCASSPRASLLTDTQYFGPGTRLTVL.

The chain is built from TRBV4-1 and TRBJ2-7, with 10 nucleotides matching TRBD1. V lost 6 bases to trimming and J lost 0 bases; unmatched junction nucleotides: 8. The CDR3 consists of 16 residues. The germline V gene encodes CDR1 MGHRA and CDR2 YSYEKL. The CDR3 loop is CASSPGGTGVSYEQYF. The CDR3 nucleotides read TGCGCCAGCAGTCCTGGGGGGACAGGGGTCTCCTACGAGCAGTACTTC.

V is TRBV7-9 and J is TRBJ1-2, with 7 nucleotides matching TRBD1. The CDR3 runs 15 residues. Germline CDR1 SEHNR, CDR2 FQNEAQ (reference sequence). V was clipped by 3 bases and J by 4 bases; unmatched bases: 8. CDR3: CASSLFDRVPYGYTF. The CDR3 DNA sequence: TGTGCCAGCAGCTTGTTCGACAGGGTCCCCTATGGCTACACCTTC.

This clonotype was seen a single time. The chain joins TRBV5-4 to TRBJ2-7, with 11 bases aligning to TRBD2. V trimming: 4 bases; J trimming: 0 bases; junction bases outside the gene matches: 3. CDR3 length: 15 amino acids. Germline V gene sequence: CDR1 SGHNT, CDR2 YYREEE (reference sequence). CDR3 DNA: TGTGCCAGCAGCGGTACTAGCGGGGGCTCCTACGAGCAGTACTTC. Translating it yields CASSGTSGGSYEQYF. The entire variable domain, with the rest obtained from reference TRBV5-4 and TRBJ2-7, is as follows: ETGVTQSPTHLIKTRGQQVTLRCSSQSGHNTVSWYQQALGQGPQFIFQYYREEENGRGNFPPRFSGLQFPNYSSELNVNALELDDSALYLCASSGTSGGSYEQYFGPGTRLTVT.

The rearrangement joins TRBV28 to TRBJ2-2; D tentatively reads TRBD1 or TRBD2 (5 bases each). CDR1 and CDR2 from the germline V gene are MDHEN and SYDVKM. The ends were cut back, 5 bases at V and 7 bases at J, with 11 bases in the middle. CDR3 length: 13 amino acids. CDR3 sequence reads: CASSLGAYGELFF. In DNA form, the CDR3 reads TGTGCCAGCAGTCTCGGGGCTTACGGGGAGCTGTTTTTT. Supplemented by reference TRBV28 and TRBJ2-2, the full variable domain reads DVKVTQSSRYLVKRTGEKVFLECVQDMDHENMFWYRQDPGLGLRLIYFSYDVKMKEKGDIPEGYSVSREKKERFSLILESASTNQTSMYLCASSLGAYGELFFGEGSRLTVL.

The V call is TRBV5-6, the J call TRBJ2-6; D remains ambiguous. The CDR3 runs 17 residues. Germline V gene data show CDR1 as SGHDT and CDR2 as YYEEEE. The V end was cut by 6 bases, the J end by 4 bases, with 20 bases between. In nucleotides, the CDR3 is TGTGCCAGCAACGCTCCCGACCCCGGGTTAGGGGCCAACGTCCTGACTTTC. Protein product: CASNAPDPGLGANVLTF.

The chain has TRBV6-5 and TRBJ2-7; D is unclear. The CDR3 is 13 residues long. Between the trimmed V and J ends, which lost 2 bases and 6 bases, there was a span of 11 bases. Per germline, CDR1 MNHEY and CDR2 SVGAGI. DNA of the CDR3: TGTGCCAGCAGTTACCTCTCTACCGGCGAGCAGTACTTC. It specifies CASSYLSTGEQYF.

The CDR3 sequence: CASSFVGTGNEQFF. The CDR3 DNA sequence: TGTGCCAGCAGCTTCGTCGGGACAGGGAATGAGCAGTTCTTC. The genes are TRBV7-2 and TRBJ2-1; 9 bases agree with TRBD1. The germline CDR1 and CDR2 sequences are SGHTA and FQGNSA. V shed 3 bases and J 7 bases; nucleotides not matched to a gene: 4. This CDR3 has 14 residues. Looking up the rest from reference TRBV7-2 and TRBJ2-1 gives the full variable domain: GAGVSQSPSNKVTEKGKDVELRCDPISGHTALYWYRQSLGQGLEFLIYFQGNSAPDKSGLPSDRFSAERTGGSVSTLTIQRTQQEDSAVYLCASSFVGTGNEQFFGPGTRLTVL.

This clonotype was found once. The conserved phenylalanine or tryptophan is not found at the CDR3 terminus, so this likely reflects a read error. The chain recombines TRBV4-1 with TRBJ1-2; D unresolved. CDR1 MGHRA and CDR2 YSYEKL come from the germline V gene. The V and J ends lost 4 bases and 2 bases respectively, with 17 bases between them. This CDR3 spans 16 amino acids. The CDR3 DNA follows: TGCGCCAGCAGCCCTTCAAGTAGGGAGTCAAACTATGGCTACACCTCC. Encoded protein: CASSPSSRESNYGYTS.

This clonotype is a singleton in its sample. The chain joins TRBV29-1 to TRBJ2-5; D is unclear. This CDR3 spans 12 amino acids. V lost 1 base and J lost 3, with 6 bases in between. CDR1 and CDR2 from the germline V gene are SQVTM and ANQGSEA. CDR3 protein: CSVEGAEETQYF. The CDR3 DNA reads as TGCAGCGTTGAAGGGGCCGAAGAGACCCAGTACTTC.